The present T cell receptor (beta chain) was sequenced within a study of blood T cell repertoires in COVID-19. Study-wide context: COVID-19 samples from acute and convalescent phases originated in the United States, Italy and Spain. T cells, B-cell-depleted T cells, or PBMCs supplied cDNA or gDNA.

During active infection, Seattle patients enrolled and were then monitored through disease. Authors' analysis steps: Cell counts per sample came from amplifying reference gene primers. Method: immunoSEQ multiplex PCR; TCRdb's copy keeps in-frame clones and lacks some. The DNA gave D and trimming, while V, J and clone size come from that table. The data show around 310,000 clones, about 90% seen once. Germline CDR1 is MNHEY and CDR2 is SMNVEV (reference sequence). CDR3 size: 14 residues. Trimming took off 4 bases at V and 5 bases at J, with 15 bases between the two ends. The sequencing input was peripheral blood. The receptor comes from a middle-aged woman with COVID-19, enrolled during active disease. J is TRBJ2-7 and V is TRBV27; tentatively, D is TRBD2 (6 bases). The CDR3 loop reads CASSWGRIRDEQYF. The DNA for the CDR3 is TGTGCCAGCAGTTGGGGGAGGATAAGGGACGAGCAGTACTTC.